Given below is one TCR beta chain in context. This sample was included in a study of blood T cell repertoires in COVID-19. Overall study context: Italy, Spain and the United States were the sources of the convalescent and acute COVID-19 samples. The cDNA or gDNA used as material had been derived from T cells, B-cell-depleted T cells, or PBMCs.

TCRdb's table, derived via immunoSEQ multiplex PCR, lists solely in-frame clones and lacks some. Among about 260,000 clones listed, roughly four fifths were seen once. The V end lost 6 bases, the J end lost 9 bases, and 21 bases lay between the germline ends. CDR3 length: 14 amino acids. From germline, CDR1 is MRHNA and CDR2 SNTAGT. The TCR was taken from a woman older than 75 with acute or convalescent COVID-19. The sequenced material came from peripheral blood. The V and J genes are TRBV6-4 and TRBJ2-7; D possibly corresponds to TRBD1 (6 bases). In DNA form, the CDR3 reads TGTGCCAGCAGCACCCCCCCTCGACAGGTCGGGCAGTACTTC. It is translated as CASSTPPRQVGQYF.